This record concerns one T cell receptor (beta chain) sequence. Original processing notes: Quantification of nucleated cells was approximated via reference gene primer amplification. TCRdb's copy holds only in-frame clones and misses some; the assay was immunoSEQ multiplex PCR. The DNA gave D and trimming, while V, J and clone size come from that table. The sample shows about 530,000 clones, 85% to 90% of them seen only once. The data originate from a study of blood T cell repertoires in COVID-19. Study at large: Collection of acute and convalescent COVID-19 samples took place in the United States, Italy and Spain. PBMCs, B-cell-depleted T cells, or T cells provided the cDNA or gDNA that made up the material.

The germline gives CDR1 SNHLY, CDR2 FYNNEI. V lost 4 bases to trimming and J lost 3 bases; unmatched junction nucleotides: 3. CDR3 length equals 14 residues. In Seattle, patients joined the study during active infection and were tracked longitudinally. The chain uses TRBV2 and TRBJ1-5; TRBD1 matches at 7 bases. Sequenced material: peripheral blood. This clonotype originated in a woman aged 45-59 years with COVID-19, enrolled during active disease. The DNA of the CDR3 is TGTGCCAGCAGTGCCGGACAGGACAATCAGCCCCAGCATTTT. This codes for CASSAGQDNQPQHF.